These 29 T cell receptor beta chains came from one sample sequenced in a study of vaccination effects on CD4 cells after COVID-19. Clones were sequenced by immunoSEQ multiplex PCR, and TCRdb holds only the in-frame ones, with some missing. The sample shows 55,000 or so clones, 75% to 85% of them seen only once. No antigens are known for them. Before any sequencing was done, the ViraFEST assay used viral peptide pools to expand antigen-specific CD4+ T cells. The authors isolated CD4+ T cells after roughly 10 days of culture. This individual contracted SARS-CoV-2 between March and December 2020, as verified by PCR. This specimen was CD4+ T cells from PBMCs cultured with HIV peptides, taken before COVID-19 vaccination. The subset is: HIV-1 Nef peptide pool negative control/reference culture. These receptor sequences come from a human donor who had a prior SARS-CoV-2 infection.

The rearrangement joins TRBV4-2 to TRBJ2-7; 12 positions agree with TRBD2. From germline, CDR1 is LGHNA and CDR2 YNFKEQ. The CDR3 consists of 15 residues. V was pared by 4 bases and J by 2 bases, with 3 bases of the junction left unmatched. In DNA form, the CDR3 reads TGTGCCAGCAGCCCGCTAGCGGGAGGGCCCTACGAGCAGTACTTC. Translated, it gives CASSPLAGGPYEQYF.

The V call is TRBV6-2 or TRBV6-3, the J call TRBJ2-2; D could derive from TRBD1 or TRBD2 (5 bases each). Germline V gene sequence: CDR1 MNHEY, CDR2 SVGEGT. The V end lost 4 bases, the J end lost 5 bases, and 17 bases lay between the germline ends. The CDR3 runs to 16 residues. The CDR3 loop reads CASSFLARWGTGELFF. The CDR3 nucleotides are TGTGCCAGCAGTTTCTTGGCCCGCTGGGGGACCGGGGAGCTGTTTTTT.

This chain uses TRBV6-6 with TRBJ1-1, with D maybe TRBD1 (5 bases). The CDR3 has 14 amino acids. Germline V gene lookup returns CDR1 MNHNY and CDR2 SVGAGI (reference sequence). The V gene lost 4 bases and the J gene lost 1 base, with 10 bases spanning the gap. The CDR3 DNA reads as TGTGCCAGCAGTTTTGGCAGGGCGAACACTGAAGCTTTCTTT. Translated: CASSFGRANTEAFF.

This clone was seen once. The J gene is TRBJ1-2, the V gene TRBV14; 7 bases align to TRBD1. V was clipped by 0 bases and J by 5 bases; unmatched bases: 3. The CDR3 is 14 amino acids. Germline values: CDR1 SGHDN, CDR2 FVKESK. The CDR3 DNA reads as TGTGCCAGCAGCCAAGACACAGGGGTGTATGGCTACACCTTC. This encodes CASSQDTGVYGYTF.

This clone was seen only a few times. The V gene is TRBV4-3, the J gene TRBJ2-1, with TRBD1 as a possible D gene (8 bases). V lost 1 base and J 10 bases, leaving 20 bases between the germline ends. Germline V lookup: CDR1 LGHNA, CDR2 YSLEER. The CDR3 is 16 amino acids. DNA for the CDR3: TGCGCCAGCAGCCAAGCGGGAGGAGACAGGGGCAGGGAGCAGTTCTTC. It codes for CASSQAGGDRGREQFF.

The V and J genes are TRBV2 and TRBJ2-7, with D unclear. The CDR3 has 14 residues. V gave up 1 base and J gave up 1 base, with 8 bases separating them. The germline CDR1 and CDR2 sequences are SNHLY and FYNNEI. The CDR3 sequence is CASSEGVNSYEQYF. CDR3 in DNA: TGTGCCAGCAGTGAAGGTGTCAATTCCTACGAGCAGTACTTC.

The DNA for the CDR3 is TGTGCCAGCAGCGCCAGCGGATGGGACACCGGGGAGCTGTTTTTT. Protein sequence: CASSASGWDTGELFF. The rearrangement links TRBV9 to TRBJ2-2; perhaps TRBD2 as D (5 bases). CDR1 and CDR2 from the germline V gene are SGDLS and YYNGEE. Trimming stripped 3 bases from V and 3 bases from J, with 12 bases between. The CDR3 consists of 15 residues.

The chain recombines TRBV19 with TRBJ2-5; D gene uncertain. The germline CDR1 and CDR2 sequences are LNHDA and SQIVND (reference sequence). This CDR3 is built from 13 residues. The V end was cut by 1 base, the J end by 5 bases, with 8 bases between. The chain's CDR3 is CASSIGSGETQYF. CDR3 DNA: TGTGCCAGTAGTATAGGTAGTGGTGAGACCCAGTACTTC.

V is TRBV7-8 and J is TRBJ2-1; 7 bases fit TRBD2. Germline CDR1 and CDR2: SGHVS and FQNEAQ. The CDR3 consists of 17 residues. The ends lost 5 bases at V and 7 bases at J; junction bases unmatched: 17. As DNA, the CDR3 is TGTGCCAGCAGCGGCCGTTTTGCGGTAGCGGGTGCGAATGAGCAGTTCTTC. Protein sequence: CASSGRFAVAGANEQFF.

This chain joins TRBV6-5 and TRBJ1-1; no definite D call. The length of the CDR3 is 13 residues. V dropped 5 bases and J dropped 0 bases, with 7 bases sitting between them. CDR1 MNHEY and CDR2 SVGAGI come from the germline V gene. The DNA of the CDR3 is TGTGCCAGCAGTCGGCCCTTGAACACTGAAGCTTTCTTT. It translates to CASSRPLNTEAFF.

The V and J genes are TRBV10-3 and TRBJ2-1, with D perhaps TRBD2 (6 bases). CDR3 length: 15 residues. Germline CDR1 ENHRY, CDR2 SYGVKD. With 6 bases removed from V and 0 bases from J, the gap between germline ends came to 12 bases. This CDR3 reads CAIRPDGSSYNEQFF. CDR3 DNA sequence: TGTGCCATCAGGCCAGACGGGAGCTCCTACAATGAGCAGTTCTTC.

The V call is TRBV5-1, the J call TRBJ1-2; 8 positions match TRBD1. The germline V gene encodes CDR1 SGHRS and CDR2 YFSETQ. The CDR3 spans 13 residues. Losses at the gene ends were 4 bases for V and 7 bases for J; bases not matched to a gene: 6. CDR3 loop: CASSDQTGVGYTF. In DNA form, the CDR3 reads TGCGCCAGCAGCGACCAGACAGGGGTTGGCTACACCTTC.

The CDR3 sequence is CASSLTPIGYEQYF. For the CDR3, the DNA is TGTGCCAGCAGCTTAACACCCATCGGCTACGAGCAGTACTTC. This rearrangement joins TRBV7-3 to TRBJ2-7; no clear D gene. The CDR3 runs 14 residues. The V gene lost 0 bases and the J gene lost 3 bases, with 9 bases spanning the gap. Germline V gene data show CDR1 as SGHTA and CDR2 as FQGTGA.

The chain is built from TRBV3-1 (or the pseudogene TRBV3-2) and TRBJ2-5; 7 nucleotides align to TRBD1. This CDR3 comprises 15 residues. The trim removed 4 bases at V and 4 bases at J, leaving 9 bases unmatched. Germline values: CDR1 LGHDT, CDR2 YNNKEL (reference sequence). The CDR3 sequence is CASSPGRGFRETQYF. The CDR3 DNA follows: TGTGCCAGCAGCCCGGGCAGGGGGTTCAGAGAGACCCAGTACTTC.

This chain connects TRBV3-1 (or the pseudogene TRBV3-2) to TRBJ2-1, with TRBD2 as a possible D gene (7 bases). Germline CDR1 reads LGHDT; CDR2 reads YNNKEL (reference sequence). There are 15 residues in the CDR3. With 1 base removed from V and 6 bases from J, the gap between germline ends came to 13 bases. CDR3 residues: CASSQVGGAGNEQFF. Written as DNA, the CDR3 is TGTGCCAGCAGCCAAGTAGGGGGGGCAGGCAATGAGCAGTTCTTC.

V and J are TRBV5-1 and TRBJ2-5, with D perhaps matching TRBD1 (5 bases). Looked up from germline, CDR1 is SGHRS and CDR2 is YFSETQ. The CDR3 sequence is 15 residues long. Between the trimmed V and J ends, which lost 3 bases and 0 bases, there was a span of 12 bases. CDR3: CASSSSSGYQETQYF. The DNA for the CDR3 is TGCGCCAGCAGCTCGTCCTCAGGGTACCAAGAGACCCAGTACTTC.

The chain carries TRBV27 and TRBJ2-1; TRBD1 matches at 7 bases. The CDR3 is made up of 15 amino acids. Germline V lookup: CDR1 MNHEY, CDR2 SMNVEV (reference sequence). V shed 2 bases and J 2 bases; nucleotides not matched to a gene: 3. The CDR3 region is CASSLEGATYNEQFF. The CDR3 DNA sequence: TGTGCCAGCAGTTTAGAGGGGGCTACCTACAATGAGCAGTTCTTC.

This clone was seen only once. The DNA for the CDR3 is TGTGCCAGCAGTTACACAACTAATGAAAAACTGTTTTTT. Its translation is CASSYTTNEKLFF. The chain recombines TRBV6-6 with TRBJ1-4; no clear D gene. The V gene lost 2 bases and the J gene lost 0 bases, with 1 base spanning the gap. Germline V gene data show CDR1 as MNHNY and CDR2 as SVGAGI (reference sequence). CDR3 length equals 13 residues.

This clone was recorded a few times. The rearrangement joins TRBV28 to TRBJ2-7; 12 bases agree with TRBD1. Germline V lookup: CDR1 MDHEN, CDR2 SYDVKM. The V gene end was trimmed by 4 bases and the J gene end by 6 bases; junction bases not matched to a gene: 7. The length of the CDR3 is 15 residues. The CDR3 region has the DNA TGTGCCAGCAGTTCCCGGGACAGGGGGCGACTCGAGCAGTACTTC. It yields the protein CASSSRDRGRLEQYF.

The CDR3 reads CASSPQQVTQETQYF. The CDR3 coding sequence is TGCGCCAGCAGCCCCCAGCAGGTTACCCAAGAGACCCAGTACTTC. This chain connects TRBV5-1 to TRBJ2-5; D remains unclear. There are 15 residues in the CDR3. CDR1 is SGHRS, CDR2 YFSETQ, per germline. V was shortened by 4 bases and J by 1 base, with 14 bases between the two germline ends. Looking up the rest from reference TRBV5-1 and TRBJ2-5 gives the full variable domain: KAGVTQTPRYLIKTRGQQVTLSCSPISGHRSVSWYQQTPGQGLQFLFEYFSETQRNKGNFPGRFSGRQFSNSRSEMNVSTLELGDSALYLCASSPQQVTQETQYFGPGTRLLVL.

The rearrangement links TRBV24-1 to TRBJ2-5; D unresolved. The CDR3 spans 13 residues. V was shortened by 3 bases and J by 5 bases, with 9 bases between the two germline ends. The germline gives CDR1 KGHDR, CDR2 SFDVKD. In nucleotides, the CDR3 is TGTGCCACCAGTGATCAAGGTGAGGAGACCCAGTACTTC. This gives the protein CATSDQGEETQYF.

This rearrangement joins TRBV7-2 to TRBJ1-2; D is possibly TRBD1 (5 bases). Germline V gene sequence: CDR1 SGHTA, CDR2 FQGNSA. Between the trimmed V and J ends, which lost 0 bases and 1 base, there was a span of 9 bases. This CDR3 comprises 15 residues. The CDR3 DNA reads TGTGCCAGCAGCTTAGCGAGCCAGGGTAACTATGGCTACACCTTC. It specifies CASSLASQGNYGYTF. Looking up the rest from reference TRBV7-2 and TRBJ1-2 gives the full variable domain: GAGVSQSPSNKVTEKGKDVELRCDPISGHTALYWYRQSLGQGLEFLIYFQGNSAPDKSGLPSDRFSAERTGGSVSTLTIQRTQQEDSAVYLCASSLASQGNYGYTFGSGTRLTVV.

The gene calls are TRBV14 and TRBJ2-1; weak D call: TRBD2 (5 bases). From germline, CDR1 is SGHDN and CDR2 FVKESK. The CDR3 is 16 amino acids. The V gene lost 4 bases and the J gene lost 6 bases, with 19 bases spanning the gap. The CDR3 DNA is TGTGCCAGCAGCCCCGATCGCCCGTCAGCGGCCAATGAGCAGTTCTTC. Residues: CASSPDRPSAANEQFF. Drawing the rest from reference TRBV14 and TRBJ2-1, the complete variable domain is EAGVTQFPSHSVIEKGQTVTLRCDPISGHDNLYWYRRVMGKEIKFLLHFVKESKQDESGMPNNRFLAERTGGTYSTLKVQPAELEDSGVYFCASSPDRPSAANEQFFGPGTRLTVL.

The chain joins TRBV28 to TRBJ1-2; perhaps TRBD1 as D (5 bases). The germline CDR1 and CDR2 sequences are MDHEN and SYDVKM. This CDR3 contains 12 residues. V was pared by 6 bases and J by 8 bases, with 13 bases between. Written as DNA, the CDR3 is TGTGCCAGCAGCCTCGCGGGACTCGGCTACACCTTC. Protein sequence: CASSLAGLGYTF.

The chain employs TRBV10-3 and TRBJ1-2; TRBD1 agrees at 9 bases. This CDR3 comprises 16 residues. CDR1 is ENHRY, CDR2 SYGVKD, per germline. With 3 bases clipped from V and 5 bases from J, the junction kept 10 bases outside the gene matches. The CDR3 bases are TGTGCCATCAGTGACAGGGTCACAGGGGGCGGGTATGGCTACACCTTC. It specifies CAISDRVTGGGYGYTF.

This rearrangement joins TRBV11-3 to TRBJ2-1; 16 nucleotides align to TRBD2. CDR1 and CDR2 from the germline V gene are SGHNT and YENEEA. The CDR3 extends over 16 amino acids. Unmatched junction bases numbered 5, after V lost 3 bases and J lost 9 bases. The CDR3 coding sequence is TGTGCCAGCAGCTTGGGACTAGCGGGAGGGCCGGGTGAGCAGTTCTTC. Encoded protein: CASSLGLAGGPGEQFF.

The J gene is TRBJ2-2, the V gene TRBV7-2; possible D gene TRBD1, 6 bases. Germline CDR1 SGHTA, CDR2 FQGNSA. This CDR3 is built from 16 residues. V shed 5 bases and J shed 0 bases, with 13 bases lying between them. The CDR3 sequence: CASSASGQSNTGELFF. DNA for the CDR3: TGTGCCAGCAGCGCATCGGGACAATCGAACACCGGGGAGCTGTTTTTT.

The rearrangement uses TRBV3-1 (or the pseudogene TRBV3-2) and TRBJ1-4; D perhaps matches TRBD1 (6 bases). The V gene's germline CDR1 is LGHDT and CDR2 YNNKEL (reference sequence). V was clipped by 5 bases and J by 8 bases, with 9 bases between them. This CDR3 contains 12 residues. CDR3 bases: TGTGCCAGCAGCATAGACAGGGAAAAACTGTTTTTT. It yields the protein CASSIDREKLFF.

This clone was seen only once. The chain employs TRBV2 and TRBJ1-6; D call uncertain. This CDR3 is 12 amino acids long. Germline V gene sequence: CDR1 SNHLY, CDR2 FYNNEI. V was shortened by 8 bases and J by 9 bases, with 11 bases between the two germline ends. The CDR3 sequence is CASRSTGSPLHF. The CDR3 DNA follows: TGTGCCAGCCGGAGTACCGGTTCACCCCTCCACTTT.